This T cell receptor beta chain originates from a study of graft-versus-host responses after intestinal transplantation (dated by TCRdb to about 2021). General notes on the study: The transplants that recipients got were multivisceral, liver-intestinal, or isolated intestinal. The cohort enrolled under 25 intestinal transplant recipients including one retransplant, and a few patients lacking pretransplant specimens were excluded. Anti-thymocyte globulin induction was given to all recipients, followed by maintenance tacrolimus and steroids for approximately three years. After intestinal transplantation, graft-versus-host and host-versus-graft alloreactive T cell clones were followed in the graft, circulation and bone marrow using bulk TCR-beta CDR3 sequencing. A peak of at least 4% donor T cells among recipient peripheral blood mononuclear cells was the definition used for donor T cell macrochimerism. To identify alloreactive clones, pre-transplant mixed lymphocyte reaction products were sequenced and compared with unstimulated pre-transplant donor and recipient T cells. Instead of going to the commercial service, samples from a few later patients were sequenced in-house on an Illumina MiSeq and processed with MiXCR. The paper's findings and limits, for the study overall: The conclusions were limited by the relatively low number and heterogeneity of the intestinal transplant patients. In patients with donor T cell macrochimerism, the allografts had high GvH to HvG T cell clonal ratios. GvH clones were detected in recipient bone marrow, and some of these GvH clones were observed earlier in ileal mucosa or blood, consistent with an intestinal mucosal origin. Early after transplant, declines in HvG clones were associated with peak levels of circulating GvH clones.

What the time point label conveys for this sample: cells obtained before transplantation from donor or recipient. CD3+CD4+ and CD3+CD8+ populations were FACS-sorted from unstimulated pre-transplant donor and recipient cells taken from spleen or lymph nodes. Spanning cysteine to phenylalanine, the CDR3 consists of 18 amino acids. The CDR3 DNA has 54 bases and is translated from base 1. V lost 3 bases and J lost 4 bases, and the count of bases not matched to a germline gene is 12. Sequences KGHSH (CDR1) and LQKENI (CDR2) are obtained from the germline V gene. Worth noting for this clone: Which antigen it targets is not known. No base qualities exist here, and no much larger clone lies one base off it.

Receptor amplification or capture employed the immunoSEQ multiplex PCR assay. For most patients, genomic DNA was isolated with the Qiagen DNeasy Blood and Tissue Kit and shipped frozen to Adaptive Biotechnologies for TCR sequencing. For most patients, genomic DNA was subjected to high-throughput TCR-beta CDR3 sequencing by Adaptive Biotechnologies. For the original study's pipeline: TCR sequencing data for some 17 patients were retrieved from Adaptive's ImmunoSEQ software; three other patients were processed with MiXCR and VDJtools. To correct CD4 versus CD8 sorting errors, sequences present in both subsets at a frequency ratio below 5:1 were removed. Because the origin of CDR3 nucleotide sequences shared between donor and recipient could not be assigned, those sequences were removed. To be classed as alloreactive, a clone needed at least 2-fold expansion over unstimulated cells and a minimum CFSE-low frequency of 0.002% (template counts) or 0.001% (read counts). A clone was considered mappable if detected in the sequenced pre-transplant spleen, lymph node, or MLR CFSE-low populations of the donor or recipient. The cumulative frequency of alloreactive clones was calculated as a percentage of all sequences, weighted by copy number. TCRdb obtained this table from immuneACCESS and retained in-frame rearrangements with V and J assigned. These tables miss some clones; where compared with another copy, unresolved V genes account for less than half of the shortfall, and the remainder is unexplained. V and J calls and clone size are copied from that table; D and trimming were computed from the DNA. This sample comprises over 85,000 clones, roughly 91% of them detected only once. The ten largest clones add up to approximately 0.18% of the sample.

The rearranged chain carries TRBV18 and TRBJ2-2; TRBD1 agrees with 9 junctional bases. The sample in question was unstimulated CD4+ T cells sorted from spleen or lymph node cells, obtained before transplant. This clonotype was sampled from a human donor who was the organ donor for an intestinal transplant. CDR3 loop: CASSPLMTGTGSTGELFF. The sequenced DNA: TGTGCCAGCTCACCTCTTATGACCGGGACAGGGAGCACCGGGGAGCTGTTTTTT.